The rows below give T cell receptor beta chains drawn from one sample of a study of blood T cell repertoires in COVID-19. Profiling relied on immunoSEQ multiplex PCR, and the TCRdb table lists in-frame clones only, not all of them. The table has some 190,000 clones, 85% seen once; the top ten hold roughly 18%. Sequencing input: peripheral blood. The receptor source for this set is a person aged 65 to 85 with COVID-19, enrolled during active disease. Each CDR3 is given with its conserved first and last residue. D genes are given only for firm matches. For some rows the clone size is stated as once, few or many, or as a class when expanded; others skip it.

clone size	D gene	V gene	J gene	CDR3 protein	CDR3 DNA
-	TRBD1	TRBV5-1	TRBJ1-6	CASSSGTGWGNSPLHF	TGCGCCAGCAGCTCGGGGACAGGGTGGGGGAATTCACCCCTCCACTTT
-	-	TRBV27	TRBJ2-3	CASSLSTGGTDTQYF	TGTGCCAGCAGTTTATCGACGGGGGGCACAGATACGCAGTATTTT
-	TRBD2	TRBV30	TRBJ2-1	CAWGTSGRTNEQFF	TGTGCCTGGGGGACTAGCGGGAGGACGAATGAGCAGTTCTTC
-	-	TRBV3-1/TRBV3-2	TRBJ1-6	CASSQGQDNSPLHF	TGTGCCAGCAGCCAAGGACAGGATAATTCACCCCTCCACTTT
-	-	TRBV11-1	TRBJ2-7	CASSLQNYEQYF	TGTGCCAGCAGCTTACAGAACTACGAGCAGTACTTC
once	TRBD1	TRBV28	TRBJ2-7	CASSYRDRRNVEQYF	TGTGCCAGCAGCTATCGGGACAGGAGAAACGTCGAGCAGTACTTC
-	-	TRBV9	TRBJ2-5	CASSVASRGTETQYF	TGTGCCAGCAGCGTAGCTTCCAGGGGAACAGAGACCCAGTACTTC
-	-	TRBV19	TRBJ2-4	CASRPLGQKNIQYF	TGTGCCAGTCGCCCTCTAGGACAGAAAAACATTCAGTACTTC
-	TRBD2	TRBV19	TRBJ2-1	CASSIRTSGASNNEQFF	TGTGCCAGTAGTATTCGGACTAGCGGAGCCAGTAACAATGAGCAGTTCTTC
-	-	TRBV6-5	TRBJ1-2	CASSSSAAGDYGYTF	TGTGCCAGCAGTTCATCGGCGGCGGGAGACTATGGCTACACCTTC
once	TRBD2	TRBV27	TRBJ2-3	CASSYGWGGDITDTQYF	TGTGCCAGCAGTTATGGGTGGGGGGGAGACATCACAGATACGCAGTATTTT
-	TRBD2	TRBV9	TRBJ2-1	CASSVGDYHNEQFF	TGTGCCAGCAGCGTAGGGGACTACCACAATGAGCAGTTCTTC
-	TRBD2	TRBV9	TRBJ2-5	CASSVAGRRPETQYF	TGTGCCAGCAGCGTAGCCGGGAGGCGTCCGGAGACCCAGTACTTC
-	-	TRBV27	TRBJ2-1	CASSRDYNEQFF	TGTGCCAGCAGCCGGGACTACAATGAGCAGTTCTTC
-	-	TRBV4-1	TRBJ1-2	CASSSPRGGIYGYTF	TGCGCCAGCAGCAGCCCCCGGGGAGGGATCTATGGCTACACCTTC
-	TRBD2	TRBV4-3	TRBJ2-7	CASSPSWGGSRAGGEYEQYF	TGCGCCAGCAGCCCCTCTTGGGGGGGGTCCCGGGCGGGAGGGGAGTACGAGCAGTACTTC
few	TRBD2	TRBV28	TRBJ2-7	CASSDLEAGTYEQYF	TGTGCCAGCAGCGACTTAGAAGCGGGAACCTACGAGCAGTACTTC
-	-	TRBV19	TRBJ1-5	CASSQGRNQPQHF	TGTGCCAGTAGTCAGGGCCGCAATCAGCCCCAGCATTTT
-	-	TRBV30	TRBJ1-5	CAWSAGLEQPQHF	TGTGCCTGGAGTGCAGGGTTAGAACAGCCCCAGCATTTT
-	-	TRBV14	TRBJ1-6	CASSPLTLKSPLHF	TGTGCCAGCAGTCCGTTGACTCTAAAATCACCCCTCCACTTT
-	-	TRBV12-1	TRBJ1-2	CASSFEGNRPNYGYTF	TGTGCCAGCAGCTTTGAGGGGAACAGACCTAACTATGGCTACACCTTC
-	TRBD1	TRBV7-8	TRBJ1-5	CASSFLIYRDRGPGNQPQHF	TGTGCCAGCAGCTTTCTAATTTACCGGGACAGGGGGCCCGGCAATCAGCCCCAGCATTTT
-	TRBD2	TRBV19	TRBJ2-3	CASSGGTSGTPSTDTQYF	TGTGCCAGTAGTGGAGGGACTAGCGGGACGCCTAGCACAGATACGCAGTATTTT
-	-	TRBV19	TRBJ1-6	CASSILSDNSPLHF	TGTGCCAGTAGTATACTCAGCGATAATTCACCCCTCCACTTT
few	TRBD2	TRBV5-1	TRBJ2-7	CASSWGTGTSGAADEQYF	TGCGCCAGCAGCTGGGGGACGGGGACTAGCGGGGCGGCCGACGAGCAGTACTTC
-	-	TRBV7-2	TRBJ2-3	CASSRVYTDTQYF	TGTGCCAGCAGCCGGGTTTACACAGATACGCAGTATTTT
-	TRBD2	TRBV7-2	TRBJ2-2	CASSFGGGSGELFF	TGTGCCAGCAGCTTCGGGGGAGGGAGCGGGGAGCTGTTTTTT
-	TRBD1	TRBV30	TRBJ1-4	CAWSVRTGVFRGEKLFF	TGTGCCTGGAGTGTAAGGACAGGGGTATTTCGGGGTGAAAAACTGTTTTTT
-	-	TRBV28	TRBJ2-4	CATQSSPPKEALAKNIQYF	TGTGCCACCCAGAGCTCCCCCCCTAAGGAGGCCCTAGCCAAAAACATTCAGTACTTC
-	-	TRBV29-1	TRBJ2-1	CSVGASSYNEQFF	TGCAGCGTAGGGGCGAGCTCCTACAATGAGCAGTTCTTC
once	-	TRBV6-1	TRBJ1-1	CASSEAGFGGTEAFF	TGTGCCAGCAGTGAAGCGGGCTTTGGGGGGACTGAAGCTTTCTTT
-	-	TRBV28	TRBJ1-2	CASSSGHFFYGYTF	TGTGCCAGCAGTTCGGGACATTTCTTCTATGGCTACACCTTC
-	-	TRBV28	TRBJ1-3	CASRPPGPGNTIYF	TGTGCCAGCAGGCCCCCGGGTCCTGGAAACACCATATATTTT
once	-	TRBV19	TRBJ1-1	CASSARPHQTDSTEGTEAFF	TGTGCCAGTAGTGCCCGCCCCCACCAAACGGACAGCACAGAAGGCACTGAAGCTTTCTTT
-	-	TRBV4-2	TRBJ1-5	CASSQGRDQPQHF	TGTGCCAGCAGCCAAGGCAGGGATCAGCCCCAGCATTTT
-	TRBD2	TRBV10-3	TRBJ2-1	CAIGDTSGGYNEQFF	TGTGCCATCGGGGACACTAGCGGGGGGTACAATGAGCAGTTCTTC
-	TRBD2	TRBV5-6	TRBJ2-1	CASSTRTSGFSWFF	TGTGCCAGCAGCACCCGGACTAGCGGGTTTTCTTGGTTCTTC
-	TRBD1	TRBV7-8	TRBJ2-7	CASSFSGTGTYEQYF	TGTGCCAGCAGCTTTTCCGGGACAGGTACCTACGAGCAGTACTTC
-	-	TRBV7-9	TRBJ1-4	CASSLAGFNEKLFF	TGTGCCAGCAGCTTGGCAGGGTTTAATGAAAAACTGTTTTTT
-	TRBD2	TRBV10-2	TRBJ2-1	CASSALAGNVYNEQFF	TGCGCCAGCAGTGCCTTAGCGGGGAACGTGTACAATGAGCAGTTCTTC
-	TRBD2	TRBV20-1	TRBJ2-5	CSASSGSQVETQYF	TGCAGTGCTAGTAGCGGGAGCCAGGTGGAGACCCAGTACTTC
-	-	TRBV2	TRBJ1-1	CATSSLRGSSEAFF	TGTGCCACATCGAGTTTGCGGGGTTCTTCTGAAGCTTTCTTT
-	TRBD1	TRBV18	TRBJ2-5	CASSLRQGGETQYF	TGTGCCAGCTCACTACGACAGGGCGGGGAGACCCAGTACTTC
-	-	TRBV27	TRBJ1-2	CASLYPAGYGYTF	TGTGCCAGCCTTTATCCAGCAGGGTATGGCTACACCTTC
-	TRBD1	TRBV6-5	TRBJ2-7	CASRPLGQGTYEQYF	TGTGCCAGCAGGCCACTGGGACAGGGAACCTACGAGCAGTACTTC
-	-	TRBV7-3	TRBJ1-1	CASTSTPGKGAEAFF	TGTGCCAGCACCTCAACCCCGGGAAAGGGAGCTGAAGCTTTCTTT
-	-	TRBV5-1	TRBJ1-6	CASSLAPRGDNSPLHF	TGCGCCAGCAGCTTGGCTCCCCGGGGAGATAATTCACCCCTCCACTTT
-	TRBD2	TRBV9	TRBJ2-5	CASSPGTSGRGAETQYF	TGTGCCAGCAGCCCCGGGACTAGCGGGAGGGGGGCAGAGACCCAGTACTTC
-	TRBD1	TRBV28	TRBJ2-1	CASSRDTGVIRNEQFF	TGTGCCAGCAGTCGAGATACAGGGGTCATTCGGAATGAGCAGTTCTTC
-	-	TRBV4-2	TRBJ2-1	CASSRELEGLNEQFF	TGTGCCAGCAGCCGAGAGCTGGAGGGCCTCAATGAGCAGTTCTTC
-	-	TRBV5-6	TRBJ1-1	CASSPPGGRQNTEAFF	TGTGCCAGCAGCCCCCCCGGGGGACGGCAGAACACTGAAGCTTTCTTT
-	-	TRBV9	TRBJ1-2	CASSARGFLTF	TGTGCCAGCAGCGCCCGGGGGTTCCTCACCTTC
-	TRBD2	TRBV29-1	TRBJ2-3	CSVDASLTPGRSDTQYF	TGCAGCGTTGATGCGTCGTTGACACCCGGGAGGTCGGATACGCAGTATTTT
-	TRBD2	TRBV7-9	TRBJ2-7	CASSLAGGYEQYF	TGTGCCAGCAGCTTAGCGGGAGGGTACGAGCAGTACTTC